Presented here are 13 T cell receptor beta chains from one specimen sequenced in a study of tumor-infiltrating lymphocytes in primary liver carcinoma. Using a constant-region primer together with ProtoScript II reverse transcriptase, TCR beta cDNA was made from approximately 0.55 ug of total RNA. Employing slightly modified ARM-PCR, three nested multiplex PCR rounds were run, and these gave rise to the TCR beta libraries. The study ran its first two PCR rounds for 9 to 10 cycles each, using TRBV1-TRBV30 forward primers and a C-beta reverse primer. TCRdb reanalysed the multiplex PCR reads using MiXCR and keeps one entry per CDR3 protein. The sample shows about 200,000 distinct CDR3 sequences, approximately 65% of them seen only once. They got blood RNA out of unsorted whole blood and also pulled out germline DNA. Input material: peripheral blood. All receptors come from a woman aged 55-70 years with primary liver carcinoma and hepatitis B virus infection.

A single count supports this clonotype. The junction differs from germline at one of its ends, possibly a read error. The CDR3 coding sequence is TGTGTCAGCAGCTCACGTCGCTCTGGGGCCAACGTCATGACTTTC. It is translated as CVSSSRRSGANVMTF. The chain employs TRBV11-3 and TRBJ2-6; D is perhaps TRBD1 (5 bases). This CDR3 comprises 15 residues. Germline-derived CDR1 and CDR2 are SGHNT and YENEEA.

This clonotype was seen once. Without the conserved terminal phenylalanine or tryptophan, this CDR3 likely stems from a read error. This rearrangement joins TRBV11-3 to TRBJ2-7; unclear D gene. This CDR3 has 14 amino acids. Germline assignment: CDR1 SGHNT and CDR2 YENEEA. DNA of the CDR3: TGTGTCAGCAGCTTAGGTACAGATTCCTACGAGCAGTACCTC. Translated, it gives CVSSLGTDSYEQYL.

The table lists this clonotype with a count of one. The V call is TRBV6-2 or TRBV6-3, the J call TRBJ2-7, with unresolved D. CDR1 and CDR2 (germline): MNHEY, SVGEGT. The V end lost 5 bases, the J end lost 7 bases, and 21 bases lay between the germline ends. The CDR3 contains 15 residues. CDR3 loop: CASSGSDGVLYEQYF. The CDR3 nucleotides read TGTGCCAGCAGTGGATCGGATGGAGTACTCTATGAGCAGTACTTC.

As for this clonotype: A much larger clone differs from this one at a single base, so this may be a read error. This chain uses TRBV29-1 with TRBJ2-3, with D perhaps TRBD1 (5 bases). Germline V gene lookup returns CDR1 SQVTM and CDR2 ANQGSEA. The length of the CDR3 is 12 residues. The CDR3: CGVDLGVDTQYF. As DNA, the CDR3 is TGCGGCGTTGACCTAGGGGTGGATACGCAGTATTTT.

Points on this clonotype: A junction boundary mismatches the germline segment, possibly from a read error. The J gene is TRBJ2-7, the V gene TRBV11-3, with D possibly being TRBD2 (6 bases). There are 14 residues in the CDR3. CDR1 and CDR2 from the germline V gene are SGHNT and YENEEA. CDR3 sequence (DNA): TGTGCCAGAAGCTTAAGCAGGCGGGAACACGAGCAGTACTTC. This codes for CARSLSRREHEQYF.

This clonotype was counted once. This may come from a read error, since a much larger clone is one base off. CDR3 nucleotides: TGCGCCAGCAGCTTCGCGGTATCGGGGTGGAGCACAGATACGCAGTATTTT. Residues: CASSFAVSGWSTDTQYF. The chain recombines TRBV5-1 with TRBJ2-3; TRBD2 is a possible D gene (5 bases). Trimming removed 2 bases at V and 0 bases at J, with 16 bases between. CDR3 length equals 17 residues. Germline CDR1 is SGHRS and CDR2 is YFSETQ.

The chain uses TRBV11-2 and TRBJ1-5; TRBD1 might be the D (6 bases). There are 16 residues in the CDR3. Trimming removed 10 bases at V and 7 bases at J, with 26 bases between. Germline CDR1 is SGHAT and CDR2 is FQNNGV. The CDR3 sequence: CAKSLGGAGGRQPQHF. The CDR3 coding sequence is TGTGCCAAGAGCTTAGGAGGTGCGGGGGGCCGACAGCCCCAGCATTTT.

This clonotype appeared a few times. The V and J genes are TRBV7-9 and TRBJ2-1; D unclear. The V end was cut by 5 bases, the J end by 7 bases, with 9 bases between. CDR3 length equals 12 residues. Germline CDR1 SEHNR, CDR2 FQNEAQ (reference sequence). DNA of the CDR3: TGTGCCAGCAGCCCCATCGGGAATGAGCAGTTCTTC. Translation gives CASSPIGNEQFF.

As to this clonotype: A much larger clonotype is one base distant, so this may be a read error. V is TRBV10-3 and J is TRBJ2-1; 10 bases line up with TRBD2. This CDR3 has 15 amino acids. CDR1 ENHRY and CDR2 SYGVKD come from the germline V gene. CDR3 sequence (DNA): TGTGCCATCAGTGAATCAGCGGGGGGGGACAATGAGCAGTTATTC. Residues: CAISESAGGDNEQLF.

This clonotype has ten or more counts. The rearrangement links TRBV4-1 to TRBJ2-1; D is unresolved. Looked up from germline, CDR1 is MGHRA and CDR2 is YSYEKL. This CDR3 comprises 16 residues. Trimming stripped 0 bases from V and 5 bases from J, with 14 bases between. The CDR3 nucleotides read TGCGCCAGCAGCCAAGAAGGTAGCCGAGCGAACAATGAGCAGTTCTTC. As protein: CASSQEGSRANNEQFF.

This clonotype was counted only a few times. A read error may explain this, as a much larger clone is one base away. The genes are TRBV6-1 and TRBJ2-1; perhaps TRBD2 as D (5 bases). The CDR3 is made up of 16 amino acids. Trimming took 6 bases from V and 3 from J, leaving 18 bases between them. The germline V gene has CDR1 MNHNS and CDR2 SASEGT. CDR3 amino acids: CASSSKLVQNYNEQFF. Written as DNA, the CDR3 is TGTGCCAGCAGCTCCAAACTAGTGCAAAACTACAATGAGCAGTTCTTC.

With respect to this clonotype: The missing conserved phenylalanine or tryptophan at the end of this CDR3 makes a read error likely. V is TRBV11-1 and J is TRBJ1-1; TRBD1 is a possible D gene (6 bases). Germline V gene lookup returns CDR1 SGHAT and CDR2 FQDESV (reference sequence). The CDR3 totals 15 residues. The DNA of the CDR3 is TGTGCCAGCAGCTCCTGGCAGGGTTGGGACACCGAAGCTTTCCTT. Its translation: CASSSWQGWDTEAFL.

About this clonotype: A read error may account for a junction end that differs from germline. The V and J genes are TRBV4-1 and TRBJ2-1, with 8 bases matching TRBD2. Germline V gene data show CDR1 as MGHRA and CDR2 as YSYEKL. The CDR3 runs to 16 residues. The DNA of the CDR3 is TGCGCCAGCGGCCAAGTAGGTAGCGGGATGTACAATGAGCAGTTCTTC. Amino acid sequence: CASGQVGSGMYNEQFF.